Below, 28 T cell receptor beta chains from the same sample are listed, as sequenced in a study of cytomegalovirus exposure and HLA in healthy donors. Primers: 60 Vbeta forward and 13 Jbeta reverse. Data came from immunoSEQ multiplex PCR; TCRdb stores just in-frame clones and leaves some out. The sample has 100,000 to 150,000 clones; about 81% are singletons. Material for sequencing was PBMCs. The receptor source for this set is a woman aged 45-59 years in good health and CMV-seropositive.

The V and J genes are TRBV2 and TRBJ2-1, with D unclear. Trimming cost V 6 bases and J 2 bases, with 8 bases left between them. Looked up from germline, CDR1 is SNHLY and CDR2 is FYNNEI. The CDR3 runs to 13 residues. The DNA for the CDR3 is TGTGCCAGCAGCCCAACTACCTACAATGAGCAGTTCTTC. It translates to CASSPTTYNEQFF. The entire variable domain, with the rest obtained from reference TRBV2 and TRBJ2-1, is as follows: EPEVTQTPSHQVTQMGQEVILRCVPISNHLYFYWYRQILGQKVEFLVSFYNNEISEKSEIFDDQFSVERPDGSNFTLKIRSTKLEDSAMYFCASSPTTYNEQFFGPGTRLTVL.

The rearrangement joins TRBV7-9 to TRBJ2-7; a possible D gene is TRBD2 (6 bases). This CDR3 comprises 16 residues. Trimming stripped 5 bases from V and 1 base from J, with 18 bases between. Per the germline V gene, CDR1 is SEHNR and CDR2 is FQNEAQ (reference sequence). The CDR3 DNA reads as TGTGCCAGCAGCCTCCGCGGGGCTGCGGGGTCCTACGAGCAGTACTTC. The encoded protein is CASSLRGAAGSYEQYF.

V is TRBV5-4 and J is TRBJ1-1, with a tentative D call TRBD1 (6 bases). With 4 bases removed from V and 5 bases from J, the gap between germline ends came to 21 bases. The CDR3 covers 16 residues. CDR1 SGHNT and CDR2 YYREEE come from the germline V gene (reference sequence). This CDR3 reads CASSDGEQIRGTEAFF. The CDR3 nucleotides read TGTGCCAGCAGCGATGGAGAGCAGATCAGGGGAACTGAAGCTTTCTTT.

This clone was recorded a few times. The chain is built from TRBV6-5 and TRBJ2-3; D remains unclear. The CDR3 sequence is 11 residues long. The germline V and J ends were trimmed by 4 bases and 5 bases, with 4 bases remaining between them. Looked up from germline, CDR1 is MNHEY and CDR2 is SVGAGI. CDR3 sequence (DNA): TGTGCCAGCAGTTTAGTAGATACGCAGTATTTT. Its protein is CASSLVDTQYF.

The rearrangement uses TRBV13 and TRBJ2-5; TRBD2 agrees at 9 bases. Per the germline V gene, CDR1 is PRHDT and CDR2 is FYEKMQ (reference sequence). The CDR3 is 17 residues long. The ends lost 6 bases at V and 2 bases at J; junction bases unmatched: 13. In DNA form, the CDR3 reads TGTGCCAGCAGTTACTCCCTAGGGCTAGCGGGGCAAGAGACCCAGTACTTC. This gives the protein CASSYSLGLAGQETQYF. The variable domain in full, with the rest retrieved from reference TRBV13 and TRBJ2-5, is AAGVIQSPRHLIKEKRETATLKCYPIPRHDTVYWYQQGPGQDPQFLISFYEKMQSDKGSIPDRFSAQQFSDYHSELNMSSLELGDSALYFCASSYSLGLAGQETQYFGPGTRLLVL.

There are a few counts of this clone. The J gene is TRBJ1-6, the V gene TRBV13; 8 bases are a match to TRBD1. After removal of 2 bases from V and 6 bases from J, the junction contained 3 bases not matched to a gene. The germline CDR1 and CDR2 sequences are PRHDT and FYEKMQ (reference sequence). The CDR3 has 15 residues. In DNA, the CDR3 is TGTGCCAGCAGCTTACAGACAGGGGCTAATTCACCCCTCCACTTT. Amino acids: CASSLQTGANSPLHF.

J is TRBJ2-2 and V is TRBV2; tentatively, D is TRBD2 (6 bases). Germline V lookup: CDR1 SNHLY, CDR2 FYNNEI. The CDR3 contains 13 residues. V lost 10 bases to trimming and J lost 4 bases, with 13 bases between them. The CDR3 region has the DNA TGTGCCACCCAAGGGGAGGTCACCGGGGAGCTGTTTTTT. Residues: CATQGEVTGELFF.

The chain has TRBV5-1 and TRBJ1-1, with a possible D match to TRBD1 (5 bases). Germline V lookup: CDR1 SGHRS, CDR2 YFSETQ. The CDR3 sequence is 14 residues long. Trimming cost V 0 bases and J 3 bases, with 9 bases left between them. CDR3 sequence reads: CASSLAGLDTEAFF. CDR3 nucleotide sequence: TGCGCCAGCAGCTTGGCAGGGTTGGACACTGAAGCTTTCTTT.

The genes are TRBV27 and TRBJ2-7; no clear D. Germline V gene lookup returns CDR1 MNHEY and CDR2 SMNVEV (reference sequence). V dropped 6 bases and J dropped 2 bases, with 17 bases sitting between them. The CDR3 contains 15 residues. CDR3 amino acids: CASSFSEPSAYEQYF. CDR3 DNA sequence: TGTGCCAGCAGCTTCAGCGAGCCCAGTGCCTACGAGCAGTACTTC.

This rearrangement joins TRBV5-4 to TRBJ2-7; D is possibly TRBD1 (6 bases). The germline CDR1 and CDR2 sequences are SGHNT and YYREEE (reference sequence). Trimming stripped 3 bases from V and 0 bases from J, with 10 bases between. The CDR3 sequence is 14 residues long. CDR3: CASSSGHFSYEQYF. The CDR3 DNA is TGTGCCAGCAGCTCGGGACACTTCTCCTACGAGCAGTACTTC.

This chain joins TRBV4-2 and TRBJ2-5; 8 bases line up with TRBD2. This CDR3 has 16 residues. V lost 6 bases and J lost 1; bases outside the gene matches: 10. CDR1 is LGHNA, CDR2 YNFKEQ, per germline. DNA of the CDR3: TGTGCCAGCAGTAGCGGGGCCCTTACCCCCCAAGAGACCCAGTACTTC. Protein: CASSSGALTPQETQYF.

As concerns this clone: One end of the junction varies from germline; a read error may be responsible. This chain uses TRBV11-2 with TRBJ2-7, with TRBD2 matching 7 bases. CDR1 and CDR2 (germline): SGHAT, FQNNGV. The CDR3 runs 10 residues. DNA of the CDR3: TGTGCCAGCGGCGCGGGGGATAGGTGCTTC. Its protein is CASGAGDRCF.

The chain carries TRBV5-4 and TRBJ2-3; 13 positions agree with TRBD2. The CDR3 has 18 amino acids. J was trimmed by 2 bases and V by 3 bases; bases with no gene match: 9. Germline loops: CDR1 SGHNT, CDR2 YYREEE (reference sequence). The CDR3 DNA follows: TGTGCCAGCAGCTCGGACGGGACTAGCGGGACTTTCACAGATACGCAGTATTTT. Its translation: CASSSDGTSGTFTDTQYF.

The CDR3 here is CASNDRGTLYEQYF. CDR3 in DNA: TGTGCCAGCAACGACAGGGGGACTCTCTACGAGCAGTACTTC. This sequence joins TRBV6-6 and TRBJ2-5; TRBD1 agrees at 9 bases. The J call is doubtful: the DNA matches TRBJ2-7 better. This CDR3 is 14 amino acids long. Germline CDR1 MNHNY, CDR2 SVGAGI (reference sequence).

The CDR3 is CASRRDNNYGYTF. CDR3 sequence (DNA): TGTGCCAGCCGCCGGGACAATAACTATGGCTACACCTTC. V is TRBV28 and J is TRBJ1-2, with D maybe TRBD1 (6 bases). V lost 8 bases, J lost 1 base, and 11 bases lay in between. Germline V gene sequence: CDR1 MDHEN, CDR2 SYDVKM. The CDR3 has 13 residues.

V is TRBV5-4 and J is TRBJ2-7, with 7 bases aligning to TRBD1. CDR1 and CDR2 (germline): SGHNT, YYREEE (reference sequence). This CDR3 region has 14 residues. V gave up 0 bases and J gave up 7 bases; unmatched junction bases: 7. The CDR3 region is CASSLDLGGGEQYF. The DNA for the CDR3 is TGTGCCAGCAGCTTGGATTTAGGGGGCGGGGAGCAGTACTTC. The whole variable domain, remainder taken from reference TRBV5-4 and TRBJ2-7, is ETGVTQSPTHLIKTRGQQVTLRCSSQSGHNTVSWYQQALGQGPQFIFQYYREEENGRGNFPPRFSGLQFPNYSSELNVNALELDDSALYLCASSLDLGGGEQYFGPGTRLTVT.

This chain connects TRBV7-8 to TRBJ2-1, with 13 bases identical to TRBD2. With 1 base clipped from V and 8 bases from J, the junction kept 11 bases outside the gene matches. The CDR3 has 18 amino acids. CDR1 is SGHVS and CDR2 is FQNEAQ in the germline V gene. CDR3 bases: TGTGCCAGCAGCTTAGATTGGGCTGGGACTAGCGGGATTCATGAGCAGTTCTTC. This gives the protein CASSLDWAGTSGIHEQFF.

V gene TRBV6-4 combines with J gene TRBJ1-1; D unclear. This CDR3 contains 14 residues. Per the germline V gene, CDR1 is MRHNA and CDR2 is SNTAGT. The V and J ends lost 10 bases and 6 bases respectively, with 21 bases between them. The CDR3 region has the DNA TGTGCCAACCTTCCCGGGTCCATTCTTCCTGAAGCTTTCTTT. This encodes CANLPGSILPEAFF.

The J gene is TRBJ2-7, the V gene TRBV4-2; no definite D call. Germline V lookup: CDR1 LGHNA, CDR2 YNFKEQ. V lost 0 bases and J lost 6, with 6 bases in between. The length of the CDR3 is 12 residues. The CDR3 protein is CASSQDGREQYF. In DNA, the CDR3 is TGTGCCAGCAGCCAAGATGGGCGCGAGCAGTACTTC.

This clone was observed once. V gene TRBV13 combines with J gene TRBJ1-2; 7 nucleotides align to TRBD1. Germline V gives CDR1 PRHDT, CDR2 FYEKMQ (reference sequence). V trimming: 5 bases; J trimming: 5 bases; junction bases outside the gene matches: 8. This CDR3 is 14 amino acids long. CDR3 DNA: TGTGCCAGCAGCAGCAGACAGGGAGTTTATGGCTACACCTTC. Translating it yields CASSSRQGVYGYTF.

This clone was detected only once. The chain uses TRBV5-6 and TRBJ2-3; TRBD1 aligns across 7 bases. V was clipped by 1 base and J by 2 bases; unmatched bases: 7. The CDR3 has 16 amino acids. The germline V gene encodes CDR1 SGHDT and CDR2 YYEEEE. The CDR3 here is CASSLTGDLVTDTQYF. Here the CDR3 DNA reads TGTGCCAGCAGCTTGACAGGGGATTTGGTCACAGATACGCAGTATTTT.

The gene calls are TRBV4-3 and TRBJ2-7, with D possibly being TRBD1 (6 bases). Germline-derived CDR1 and CDR2 are LGHNA and YSLEER. CDR3 size: 13 residues. Trimming pared 1 base from V and 4 bases from J, leaving 8 bases between. The CDR3 protein is CASSQVRGYEQYF. The CDR3 region has the DNA TGCGCCAGCAGCCAAGTTAGGGGGTACGAGCAGTACTTC.

This clone was counted once. The chain recombines TRBV4-3 with TRBJ2-2; no clear D. CDR3 size: 16 residues. The V gene's germline CDR1 is LGHNA and CDR2 YSLEER. Trimming stripped 3 bases from V and 7 bases from J, with 18 bases between. The chain's CDR3 is CASSQSAAPLGGELFF. The CDR3, as DNA: TGCGCCAGCAGCCAGAGCGCGGCTCCCTTGGGCGGGGAGCTGTTTTTT.

The V call is TRBV5-1, the J call TRBJ2-1; D possibly corresponds to TRBD1 (5 bases). Deletions cut 1 base from V and 3 bases from J, with 11 bases between. CDR3 length equals 15 residues. Germline V lookup: CDR1 SGHRS, CDR2 YFSETQ. CDR3 sequence reads: CASSLTGEGYNEQFF. In nucleotides, the CDR3 is TGCGCCAGCAGCTTGACAGGAGAAGGCTACAATGAGCAGTTCTTC. Full variable domain (missing parts from reference TRBV5-1 and TRBJ2-1): KAGVTQTPRYLIKTRGQQVTLSCSPISGHRSVSWYQQTPGQGLQFLFEYFSETQRNKGNFPGRFSGRQFSNSRSEMNVSTLELGDSALYLCASSLTGEGYNEQFFGPGTRLTVL.

This clone was seen a single time. The chain combines TRBV4-2 with TRBJ2-7; D is perhaps TRBD1 (6 bases). The CDR3 is made up of 15 amino acids. V gave up 5 bases and J gave up 3 bases, with 17 bases separating them. Germline lookup yields CDR1 LGHNA and CDR2 YNFKEQ. The CDR3 here is CASSREQGTNYEQYF. CDR3 DNA sequence: TGTGCCAGCAGCAGAGAGCAGGGGACCAACTACGAGCAGTACTTC.

This sequence joins TRBV4-3 and TRBJ1-1, with D hard to call. The CDR3 covers 14 residues. The ends were cut back, 0 bases at V and 8 bases at J, with 13 bases in the middle. CDR1 is LGHNA, CDR2 YSLEER, per germline. Here the CDR3 reads CASSQEPRLREAFF. In nucleotides, the CDR3 is TGCGCCAGCAGCCAAGAACCCAGGCTCAGGGAAGCTTTCTTT.

As for this clone: Germline is not matched at one junction end, which may reflect a read error. This chain joins TRBV7-9 and TRBJ2-2; D is perhaps TRBD2 (5 bases). The CDR3 is 12 amino acids. Germline-derived CDR1 and CDR2 are SEHNR and FQNEAQ (reference sequence). The CDR3 is CSSATGSGELFF. The CDR3 nucleotides are TGTTCCAGCGCTACGGGGTCCGGGGAGCTGTTTTTT. The whole variable domain, remainder taken from reference TRBV7-9 and TRBJ2-2, is DTGVSQNPRHKITKRGQNVTFRCDPISEHNRLYWYRQTLGQGPEFLTYFQNEAQLEKSRLLSDRFSAERPKGSFSTLEIQRTEQGDSAMYLCSSATGSGELFFGEGSRLTVL.

This clone has only one observation. This chain connects TRBV6-6 to TRBJ2-5, with D hard to call. The tail of the sequence fits TRBJ2-7 better, so the J call may be wrong. The CDR3 is made up of 13 amino acids. Germline CDR1 reads MNHNY; CDR2 reads SVGAGI (reference sequence). CDR3 residues: CASSINMYYEQYF. The CDR3 DNA sequence: TGTGCCAGCAGTATTAACATGTACTACGAGCAGTACTTC.